This T cell receptor beta chain derives from a study of graft-versus-host responses after intestinal transplantation. Study-level information: Tacrolimus and steroids were given for about three years to all recipients after anti-thymocyte globulin induction. Study results and limitations: Early post-transplant HvG declines showed an association with peak circulating GvH clone levels. There were GvH clones found in recipient marrow, and some of them appeared first in ileum or blood.

Clones were sequenced by immunoSEQ multiplex PCR, and TCRdb holds only the in-frame ones, with some missing. The table records 20,000 to 25,000 clones, 25% to 35% of them present only once. The CDR3 extends over 13 amino acids. CDR1 and CDR2 (germline): SNHLY, FYNNEI. V shed 11 bases and J shed 7 bases, with 17 bases lying between them. Plating combined about 200,000 CFSE-labeled responder cells with about 200,000 irradiated, violet-dye-labeled stimulator cells. The chain has TRBV2 and TRBJ2-2; D is perhaps TRBD1 or TRBD2 (5 bases each). The source of this sequence is a human patient who received an intestinal transplant. Source: alloreactive CD8+ T cells from a mixed lymphocyte reaction culture, taken before intestinal transplant. The subset here: CFSE-low proliferating T cells sorted from roughly six-day pre-transplant mixed lymphocyte reaction (GvH or HvG direction). CDR3 protein: CAHSSGSGGELFF. In nucleotides, the CDR3 is TGTGCCCATTCGTCAGGGAGCGGCGGGGAGCTGTTTTTT.